The TCR beta chain described here comes from a study of T-cell reconstitution after alpha-beta-depleted transplantation in children. Study-level findings and limits: Newly made T cells mostly supplied T-cell counts and diversity one year after transplant.

This clonotype was counted at least ten times. Its antigen is not known. Preparation of the TCRbeta library used unique molecular identifiers. TCRdb fed the PCR reads into MiXCR, producing one record per CDR3 protein. The sample carries roughly 150,000 distinct CDR3 sequences, around 10% recorded once. V gave up 6 bases and J gave up 10 bases; unmatched junction bases: 15. Germline CDR1 and CDR2: MNHEY and SVGAGI. This CDR3 contains 15 residues. V is TRBV6-5 and J is TRBJ1-1; TRBD1 matches at 9 bases. This receptor was taken from a boy younger than 10 with acute myeloid leukemia, due to receive a stem cell transplant. The material was PBMCs, obtained before TCRalphabeta/CD19-depleted stem cell transplant. This chain's CDR3 is CASSLTGGGGFLAFF. Here the CDR3 DNA reads TGTGCCAGCAGCTTAACAGGGGGCGGGGGTTTTTTAGCTTTCTTT.